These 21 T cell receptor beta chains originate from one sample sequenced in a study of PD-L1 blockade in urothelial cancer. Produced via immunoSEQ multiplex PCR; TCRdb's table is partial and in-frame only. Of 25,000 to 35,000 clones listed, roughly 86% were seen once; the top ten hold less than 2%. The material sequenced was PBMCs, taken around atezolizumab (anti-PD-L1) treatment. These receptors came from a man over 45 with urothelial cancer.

CDR3 nucleotides: TGTGCCAGCAGTATGAGACAGGGCCCACCGTATGGCTACACCTTC. Translated: CASSMRQGPPYGYTF. The gene calls are TRBV27 and TRBJ1-2, with 7 bases identical to TRBD1. This CDR3 has 15 residues. The V and J ends lost 5 bases and 5 bases, in that order; junction bases with no gene match: 11. CDR1 is MNHEY, CDR2 SMNVEV, per germline (reference sequence).

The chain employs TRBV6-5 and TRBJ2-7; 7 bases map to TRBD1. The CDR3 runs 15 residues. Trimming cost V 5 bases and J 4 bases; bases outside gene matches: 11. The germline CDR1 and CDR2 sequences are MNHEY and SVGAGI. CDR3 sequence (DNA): TGTGCCAGCAGTGACTACCCGGGACAGAAGTACGAGCAGTACTTC. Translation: CASSDYPGQKYEQYF.

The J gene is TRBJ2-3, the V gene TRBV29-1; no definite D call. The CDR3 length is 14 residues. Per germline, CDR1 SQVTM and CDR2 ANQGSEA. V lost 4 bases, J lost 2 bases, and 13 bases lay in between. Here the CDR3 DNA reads TGCAGCGTTGGAGGTGCCCTCCTCACAGATACGCAGTATTTT. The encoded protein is CSVGGALLTDTQYF.

The CDR3 DNA reads as TGTGCCAGCAGAGCCCTAGCGGGGGCCTACAATGAGCAGTTCTTC. Translation gives CASRALAGAYNEQFF. The chain uses TRBV25-1 and TRBJ2-1, with 10 bases matching TRBD2. This CDR3 spans 15 amino acids. The germline V gene encodes CDR1 MGHDK and CDR2 SYGVNS. V lost 6 bases to trimming and J lost 2 bases; unmatched junction nucleotides: 4.

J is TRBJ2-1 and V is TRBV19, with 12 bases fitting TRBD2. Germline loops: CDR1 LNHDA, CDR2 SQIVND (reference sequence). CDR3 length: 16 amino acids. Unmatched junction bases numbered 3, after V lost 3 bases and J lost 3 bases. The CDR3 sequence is CASSILAGGDYNEQFF. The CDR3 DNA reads TGTGCCAGTAGTATTCTAGCGGGGGGGGACTACAATGAGCAGTTCTTC. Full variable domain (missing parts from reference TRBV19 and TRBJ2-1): DGGITQSPKYLFRKEGQNVTLSCEQNLNHDAMYWYRQDPGQGLRLIYYSQIVNDFQKGDIAEGYSVSREKKESFPLTVTSAQKNPTAFYLCASSILAGGDYNEQFFGPGTRLTVL.

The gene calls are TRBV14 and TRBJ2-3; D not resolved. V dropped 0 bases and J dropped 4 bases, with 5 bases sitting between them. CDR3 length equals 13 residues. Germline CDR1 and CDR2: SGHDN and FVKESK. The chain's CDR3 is CASSQDIPDTQYF. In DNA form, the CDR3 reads TGTGCCAGCAGCCAAGATATCCCAGATACGCAGTATTTT.

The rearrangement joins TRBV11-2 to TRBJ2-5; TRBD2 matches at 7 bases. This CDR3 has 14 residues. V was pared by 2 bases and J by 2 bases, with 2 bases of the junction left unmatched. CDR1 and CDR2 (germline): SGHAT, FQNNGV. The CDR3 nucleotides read TGTGCCAGCAGCTTAACGGGACTACAAGAGACCCAGTACTTC. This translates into CASSLTGLQETQYF.

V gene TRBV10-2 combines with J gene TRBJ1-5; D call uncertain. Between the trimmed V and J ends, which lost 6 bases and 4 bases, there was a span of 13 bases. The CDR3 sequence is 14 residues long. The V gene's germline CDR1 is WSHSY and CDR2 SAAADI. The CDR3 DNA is TGCGCCAGCAGCGAAGTCTCACGGAATCAGCCCCAGCATTTT. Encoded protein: CASSEVSRNQPQHF.

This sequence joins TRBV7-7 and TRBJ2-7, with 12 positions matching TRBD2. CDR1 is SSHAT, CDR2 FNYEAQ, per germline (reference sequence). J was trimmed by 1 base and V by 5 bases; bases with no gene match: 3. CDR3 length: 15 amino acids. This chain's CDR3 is CASSEGLAGSYEQYF. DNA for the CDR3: TGTGCCAGCAGCGAAGGACTAGCGGGGTCCTACGAGCAGTACTTC.

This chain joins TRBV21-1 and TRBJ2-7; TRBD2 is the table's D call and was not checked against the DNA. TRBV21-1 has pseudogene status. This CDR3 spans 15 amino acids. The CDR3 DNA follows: TGTGCCAGCAGCAAAGTGGGGAGAGCGTTGTACGAGCAGTACTTC. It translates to CASSKVGRALYEQYF.

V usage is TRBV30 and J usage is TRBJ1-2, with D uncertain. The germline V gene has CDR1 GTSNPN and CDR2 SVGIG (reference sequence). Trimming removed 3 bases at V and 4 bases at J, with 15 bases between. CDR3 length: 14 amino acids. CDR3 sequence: CAWRREGGVYGYTF. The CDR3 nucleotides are TGTGCCTGGAGACGGGAAGGCGGAGTCTATGGCTACACCTTC.

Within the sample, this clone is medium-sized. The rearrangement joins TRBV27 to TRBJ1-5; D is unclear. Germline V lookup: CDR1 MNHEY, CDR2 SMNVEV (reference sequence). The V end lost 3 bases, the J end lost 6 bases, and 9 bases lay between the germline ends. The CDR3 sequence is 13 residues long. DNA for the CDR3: TGTGCCAGCAGTTTTCTGTCGGGTCAGCCCCAGCATTTT. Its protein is CASSFLSGQPQHF.

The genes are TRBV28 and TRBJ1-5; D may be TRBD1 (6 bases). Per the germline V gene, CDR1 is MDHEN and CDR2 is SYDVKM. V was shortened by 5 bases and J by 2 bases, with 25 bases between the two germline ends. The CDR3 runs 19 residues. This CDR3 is CASSPPGGSLLWGNQPQHF. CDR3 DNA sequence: TGTGCCAGCAGTCCCCCGGGGGGCAGTTTGTTGTGGGGCAATCAGCCCCAGCATTTT.

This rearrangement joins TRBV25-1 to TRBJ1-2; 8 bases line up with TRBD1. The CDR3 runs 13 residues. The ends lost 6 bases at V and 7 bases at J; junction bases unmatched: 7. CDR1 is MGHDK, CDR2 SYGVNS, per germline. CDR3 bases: TGTGCCAGCAGAGAGGACAGGGACGTTGGCTACACCTTC. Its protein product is CASREDRDVGYTF.

This CDR3 is CASRQGAYQPQHF. The CDR3 DNA sequence: TGTGCCAGCAGACAGGGGGCCTATCAGCCCCAGCATTTT. The chain joins TRBV19 to TRBJ1-5; 10 bases are a match to TRBD1. Germline V gene sequence: CDR1 LNHDA, CDR2 SQIVND (reference sequence). Trimming at V came to 9 bases and at J to 5 bases, leaving 4 bases not matched to a gene. The length of the CDR3 is 13 residues.

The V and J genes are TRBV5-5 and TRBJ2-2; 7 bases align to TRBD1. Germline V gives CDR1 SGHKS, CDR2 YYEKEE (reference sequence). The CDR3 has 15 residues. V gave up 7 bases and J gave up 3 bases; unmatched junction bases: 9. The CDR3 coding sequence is TGTGCCAGCCCTTTACAGGGGTGGGACACCGGGGAGCTGTTTTTT. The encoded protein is CASPLQGWDTGELFF.

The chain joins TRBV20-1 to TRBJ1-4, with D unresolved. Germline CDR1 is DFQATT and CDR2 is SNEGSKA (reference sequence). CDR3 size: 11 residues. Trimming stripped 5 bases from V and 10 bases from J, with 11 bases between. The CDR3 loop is CSALDVAKLFF. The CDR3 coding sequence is TGCAGTGCTCTAGACGTGGCAAAACTGTTTTTT.

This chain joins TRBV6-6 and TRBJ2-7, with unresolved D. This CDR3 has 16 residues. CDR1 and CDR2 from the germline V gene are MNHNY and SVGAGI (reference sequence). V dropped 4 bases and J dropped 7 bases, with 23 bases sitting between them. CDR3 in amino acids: CASSFDTPRPSLEQYF. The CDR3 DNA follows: TGTGCCAGCAGTTTCGACACCCCCCGGCCCTCCCTGGAGCAGTACTTC.

CDR3 region: CASSVGGLETQYF. The CDR3 DNA reads as TGTGCCAGCAGCGTAGGGGGGCTTGAGACCCAGTACTTC. The chain combines TRBV9 with TRBJ2-5; possible D gene TRBD1, 6 bases. The CDR3 totals 13 residues. The ends were cut back, 0 bases at V and 5 bases at J, with 8 bases in the middle. Per germline, CDR1 SGDLS and CDR2 YYNGEE.

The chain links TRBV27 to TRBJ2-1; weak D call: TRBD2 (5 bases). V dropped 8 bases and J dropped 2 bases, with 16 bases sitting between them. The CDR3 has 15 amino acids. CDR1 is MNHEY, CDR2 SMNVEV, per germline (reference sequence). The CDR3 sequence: CASRTRIGPYNEQFF. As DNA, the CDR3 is TGTGCCAGCCGTACTAGAATCGGCCCCTACAATGAGCAGTTCTTC.

This chain's CDR3 is CASSPSGGTPGELFF. As DNA, the CDR3 is TGTGCCAGCAGTCCTAGCGGGGGGACACCGGGAGAGCTGTTTTTT. The chain uses TRBV7-3 and TRBJ2-2, with 11 bases fitting TRBD2. The CDR3 has 15 residues. CDR1 is SGHTA and CDR2 is FQGTGA in the germline V gene. After removal of 6 bases from V and 11 bases from J, the junction contained 11 bases not matched to a gene. The full variable domain, with the rest looked up from reference TRBV7-3 and TRBJ2-2, is GAGVSQTPSNKVTEKGKYVELRCDPISGHTALYWYRQSLGQGPEFLIYFQGTGAADDSGLPNDRFFAVRPEGSVSTLKIQRTERGDSAVYLCASSPSGGTPGELFFGEGSRLTVL.